The following is a T cell receptor (beta chain) sequence with its context. Germline CDR1 is LGHNA and CDR2 is YSLEER. Trimming took 4 bases from V and 7 from J; bases not matched to a gene: 5. The CDR3 totals 15 residues. These data belong to a study of blood T cell repertoires in COVID-19. Overall study context: Samples representing acute and convalescent COVID-19 were sourced from the United States, Italy and Spain.

Libraries were prepared by immunoSEQ multiplex PCR; TCRdb keeps only in-frame clonotypes and omits some of them. The data hold more than 45,000 clones, with roughly 80% observed a single time. This clonotype was obtained from a woman aged 55-70 years with acute or convalescent COVID-19. The sample comprised peripheral blood. The chain joins TRBV4-3 to TRBJ2-2, with 11 nucleotides matching TRBD1. CDR3 sequence (DNA): TGCGCCAGCAGCCCGGACAGGGGGCTTGGCGGGGAGCTGTTTTTT. The encoded protein is CASSPDRGLGGELFF.